This T cell receptor (beta chain) was obtained from a study of T cell changes during pregnancy in multiple sclerosis. Clones were sequenced by immunoSEQ multiplex PCR, and TCRdb holds only the in-frame ones, with some missing. The sample carries 95,000 to 100,000 clones, more than 90% recorded once. Germline V gene sequence: CDR1 SGHVS, CDR2 FQNEAQ. This CDR3 has 15 residues. On this clone: One end of the junction does not line up with germline, which may come from a read error.

The receptor was derived from a female donor with multiple sclerosis, enrolled in a pregnancy study. This chain links TRBV7-8 with TRBJ1-1, with 9 bases matching TRBD1. The starting material was peripheral blood, obtained in the second trimester of pregnancy. Here the CDR3 DNA reads TGTGCCAGCAGCTTACCCGGGACAGGGCCCCCTGATGCTTTCTTT. Translating gives CASSLPGTGPPDAFF.